This record concerns one TCR beta chain sequence. The data are from a study of cytomegalovirus exposure and HLA in healthy donors. The primer mix had 60 Vbeta and 13 Jbeta primers. Using immunoSEQ multiplex PCR, the repertoire was profiled, and TCRdb retains in-frame clones only, with some absent. The sample yields 160,000 or so clones, 71% seen once. The CDR3 is 15 residues long. CDR1 is MGHRA, CDR2 YSYEKL, per germline. Germline trimming cut 1 base from V and 6 bases from J; bases unmatched to any gene: 6. Input material: PBMCs. This TCR was sampled from a woman aged 25-40 years in good health and CMV-seronegative. The chain joins TRBV4-1 to TRBJ2-7; TRBD2 aligns across 10 bases. CDR3 bases: TGCGCCAGCAGCCAAGTCGCTAGCGGGAGAAGCGAGCAGTACTTC. Translated: CASSQVASGRSEQYF.